The present TCR beta chain was sequenced within a study of identical twins. The CDR3 consists of 13 residues. V was shortened by 4 bases and J by 9 bases, with 18 bases between the two germline ends. Germline loops: CDR1 SQVTM, CDR2 ANQGSEA. Using its own MiXCR run on the 5' RACE reads, TCRdb lists one record per CDR3 protein. The sample lists 410,000 or so distinct CDR3 sequences, about 18% seen once, with less than 15% in the top ten. Findings and caveats of the study: Sequences that were out-of-frame, alpha and twin-shared displayed an excess of low generation probability. Models underestimated how often monozygotic twins shared out-of-frame TCR alpha.

Comments on this clonotype: What it binds is not known.

Sequences were obtained from naive T cells sorted from blood. The rearrangement uses TRBV29-1 and TRBJ2-5; D may be TRBD1 (6 bases). This clonotype was obtained from a man in his fifties in good health. The CDR3 protein is CSVVDRLSWAQYF. Here the CDR3 DNA reads TGCAGCGTTGTGGACAGACTTTCCTGGGCCCAGTACTTC.